Listed here is a single T cell receptor beta chain. Antigen specificity is unknown. Sequence at one end of the junction differs from germline and may be a read error. Libraries of naive CD8 T cells were made from 20,000 to 1,000,000 sorted cells. They used 10%, 30% or 50% RNA. The CDR3 sequence is 15 residues long. CDR1 is SGDLS, CDR2 YYNGEE, per germline. This entry comes from a study of molecular identifiers for immune sequencing clone quantification. Points from the study as a whole: A single cell's spiked Jurkat TCR RNA was reportedly detectable among approximately 930,000 naive cells. Barcode sharing among identical TCR molecules could make large clones appear smaller. The share of molecules held by clones above 20 RNA copies was over 98% in effector cells and under 1% in naive cells.

One entry per CDR3 protein, called by TCRdb with MiXCR from the PCR reads. The table shows some 93,000 distinct CDR3 sequences, with around a fifth occurring only once. The sequencing sample was made of naive CD8+ T cells from blood, with Jurkat cell RNA spiked in. The subset was: FACS-sorted CD8+CD4-CCR7+CD45RA+ naive T cells. The TCR sequence derives from a human donor in good health. Some libraries in this study had Jurkat cell RNA spiked in. The chain is built from TRBV9 and TRBJ1-5, with D unclear. The CDR3 is CASSVGGYSNQTQHF. Written as DNA, the CDR3 is TGTGCCAGCAGCGTAGGGGGATATAGCAATCAGACCCAGCATTTT.